The 4 T cell receptor beta chains below come from one sample, sequenced in a study of blood T cell repertoires in COVID-19. Method: immunoSEQ multiplex PCR; TCRdb's copy keeps in-frame clones and lacks some. The sample shows about 220,000 clones, more than 75% of them seen only once. Sample: peripheral blood. The source is a woman between 65 and 79 years old with COVID-19, enrolled during active disease.

The V gene is TRBV28, the J gene TRBJ1-4, with 7 positions matching TRBD1. Trimming at V came to 2 bases and at J to 8 bases, leaving 8 bases not matched to a gene. The germline gives CDR1 MDHEN, CDR2 SYDVKM. This CDR3 contains 15 residues. The CDR3 bases are TGTGCCAGCAGTTTAGGAGGGGGCGTAAACGAAAAACTGTTTTTT. Translating gives CASSLGGGVNEKLFF.

This clone has just a few counts. Germline and junction disagree at one end, which may indicate a read error. The chain combines TRBV7-2 with TRBJ2-7; 10 bases are a match to TRBD2. Germline V gene data show CDR1 as SGHTA and CDR2 as FQGNSA. This CDR3 comprises 14 residues. The CDR3 DNA sequence: TGTGCCAGCAGCTTAATAGGGCTAGCGGGAGTTCCCCGCTTC. It codes for CASSLIGLAGVPRF.

This clone was picked up one time. The V call is TRBV5-1, the J call TRBJ1-5; D not resolved. V was clipped by 1 base and J by 5 bases, with 10 bases between them. The germline CDR1 and CDR2 sequences are SGHRS and YFSETQ. This CDR3 is 14 amino acids long. DNA for the CDR3: TGCGCCAGCAGCTTGCGCGACTCCTATCAGCCCCAGCATTTT. It encodes CASSLRDSYQPQHF.

The rearrangement uses TRBV13 and TRBJ1-2; D remains unclear. Germline V lookup: CDR1 PRHDT, CDR2 FYEKMQ (reference sequence). The CDR3 spans 15 residues. The V gene lost 0 bases and the J gene lost 7 bases, with 15 bases spanning the gap. CDR3 loop: CASSLGGHLLGGYTF. The CDR3 nucleotides read TGTGCCAGCAGCTTAGGGGGCCACCTCTTGGGTGGCTACACCTTC. The full variable domain, rest sourced from reference TRBV13 and TRBJ1-2, is AAGVIQSPRHLIKEKRETATLKCYPIPRHDTVYWYQQGPGQDPQFLISFYEKMQSDKGSIPDRFSAQQFSDYHSELNMSSLELGDSALYFCASSLGGHLLGGYTFGSGTRLTVV.